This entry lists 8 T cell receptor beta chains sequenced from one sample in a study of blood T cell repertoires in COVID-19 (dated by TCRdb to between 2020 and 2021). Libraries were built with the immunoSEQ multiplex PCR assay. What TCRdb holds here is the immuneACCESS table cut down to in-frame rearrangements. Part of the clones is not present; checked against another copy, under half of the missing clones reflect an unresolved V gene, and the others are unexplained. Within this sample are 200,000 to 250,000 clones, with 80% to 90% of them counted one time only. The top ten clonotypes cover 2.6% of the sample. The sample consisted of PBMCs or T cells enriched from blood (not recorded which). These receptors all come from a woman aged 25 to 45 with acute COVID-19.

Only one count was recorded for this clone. The CDR3 sequence: CASGRDRGSTEAFF. In DNA, the CDR3 is TGTGCCAGCGGGAGGGACAGGGGGTCCACTGAAGCTTTCTTT. The chain joins TRBV6-5 to TRBJ1-1, with 11 bases identical to TRBD1. V lost 8 bases, J lost 4 bases, and 6 bases stayed unmatched. This CDR3 has 14 amino acids. Germline assignment: CDR1 MNHEY and CDR2 SVGAGI.

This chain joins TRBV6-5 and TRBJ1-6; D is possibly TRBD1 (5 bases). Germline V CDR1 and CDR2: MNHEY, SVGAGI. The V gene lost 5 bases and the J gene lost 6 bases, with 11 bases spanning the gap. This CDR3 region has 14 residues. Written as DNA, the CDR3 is TGTGCCAGCAGTCCACAGGAGGGTAATTCACCCCTCCACTTT. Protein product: CASSPQEGNSPLHF.

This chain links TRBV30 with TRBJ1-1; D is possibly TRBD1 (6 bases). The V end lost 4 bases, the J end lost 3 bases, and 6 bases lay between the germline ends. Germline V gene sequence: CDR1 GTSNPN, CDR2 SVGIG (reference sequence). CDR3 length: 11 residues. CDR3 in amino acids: CAWTGDTEAFF. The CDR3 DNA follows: TGTGCCTGGACAGGGGACACTGAAGCTTTCTTT.

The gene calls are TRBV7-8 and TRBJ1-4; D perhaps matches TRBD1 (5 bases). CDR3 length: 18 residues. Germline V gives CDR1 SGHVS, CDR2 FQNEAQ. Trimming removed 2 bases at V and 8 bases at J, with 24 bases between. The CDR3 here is CASSLYTSQGVEDEKLFF. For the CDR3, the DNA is TGTGCCAGCAGCTTATATACGAGCCAGGGCGTTGAGGACGAAAAACTGTTTTTT.

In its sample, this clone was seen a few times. As DNA, the CDR3 is TGTGCCAGCAGTTACCCGACCGGGACAGGGACTTACGAGCAGTACTTC. Translation: CASSYPTGTGTYEQYF. This chain joins TRBV6-2 or TRBV6-3 and TRBJ2-7; 9 bases map to TRBD1. The germline V gene encodes CDR1 MNHEY and CDR2 SVGEGT. The CDR3 consists of 16 residues. J gave up 4 bases and V 2 bases, and 9 bases lay outside the gene matches.

The CDR3 sequence is CASGRGTGNQPQHF. In nucleotides, the CDR3 is TGTGCCAGTGGACGCGGGACAGGGAATCAGCCCCAGCATTTT. The chain is built from TRBV9 and TRBJ1-5; 9 bases are a match to TRBD1. Trimming at V came to 8 bases and at J to 4 bases, leaving 7 bases not matched to a gene. Looked up from germline, CDR1 is SGDLS and CDR2 is YYNGEE. The CDR3 totals 14 residues.

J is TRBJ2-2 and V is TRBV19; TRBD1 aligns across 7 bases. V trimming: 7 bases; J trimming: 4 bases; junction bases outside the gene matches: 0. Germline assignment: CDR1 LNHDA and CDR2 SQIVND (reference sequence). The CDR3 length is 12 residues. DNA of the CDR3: TGTGCCAGTAACAGGGGCACCGGGGAGCTGTTTTTT. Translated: CASNRGTGELFF.

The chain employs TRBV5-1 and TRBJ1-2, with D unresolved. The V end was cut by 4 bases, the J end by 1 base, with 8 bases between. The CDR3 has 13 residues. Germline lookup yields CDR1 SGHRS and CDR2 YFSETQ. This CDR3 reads CASSPRDNYGYTF. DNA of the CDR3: TGCGCCAGCAGCCCGAGGGATAACTATGGCTACACCTTC. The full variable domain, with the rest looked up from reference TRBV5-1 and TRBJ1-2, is KAGVTQTPRYLIKTRGQQVTLSCSPISGHRSVSWYQQTPGQGLQFLFEYFSETQRNKGNFPGRFSGRQFSNSRSEMNVSTLELGDSALYLCASSPRDNYGYTFGSGTRLTVV.